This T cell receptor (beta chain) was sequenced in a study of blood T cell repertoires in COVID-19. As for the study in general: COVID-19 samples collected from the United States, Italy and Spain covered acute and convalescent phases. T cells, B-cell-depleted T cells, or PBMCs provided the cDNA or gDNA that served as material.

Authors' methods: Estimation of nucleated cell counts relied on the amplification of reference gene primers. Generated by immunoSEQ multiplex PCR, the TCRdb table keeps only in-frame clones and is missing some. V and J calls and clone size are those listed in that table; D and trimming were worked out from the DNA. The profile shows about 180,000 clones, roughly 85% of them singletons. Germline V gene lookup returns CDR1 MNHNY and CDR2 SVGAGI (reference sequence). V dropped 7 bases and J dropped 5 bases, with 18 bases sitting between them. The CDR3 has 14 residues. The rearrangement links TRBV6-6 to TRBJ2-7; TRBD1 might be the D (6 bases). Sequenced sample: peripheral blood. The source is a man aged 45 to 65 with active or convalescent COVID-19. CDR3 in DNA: TGTGCCAGCACCCCAGGGGACCCCCAGCACGAGCAGTACTTC. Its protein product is CASTPGDPQHEQYF.